These 22 T cell receptor beta chains were sequenced from one sample in a study of tumor and adjacent non-tumor tissue in lung cancer. A modified ARM-PCR protocol with three rounds of nested PCR amplified TCRbeta. In TCRdb, the multiplex PCR reads were re-called with MiXCR into one record per CDR3 protein. The sample gives roughly 65,000 distinct CDR3 sequences, about three fifths of which show up once; 20% to 25% is in the top ten. The template was RNA from unsorted bulk tissue. The sequenced material came from lung tumor tissue. Receptor source: a man aged 45-60 years with non-small cell lung cancer.

This clonotype was seen repeatedly, ten times or more. The CDR3 bases are TGTGCCAGCAGCTCCACCGGGACAGAAGCTTTCTTT. The encoded protein is CASSSTGTEAFF. This rearrangement joins TRBV6-5 to TRBJ1-1, with TRBD1 as a possible D gene (6 bases). CDR1 is MNHEY and CDR2 is SVGAGI in the germline V gene. The length of the CDR3 is 12 residues. The germline V and J ends were trimmed by 6 bases and 8 bases, with 13 bases remaining between them.

Of note for this clonotype: The junction shows a germline mismatch at one end, possibly a read error. The gene calls are TRBV28 and TRBJ2-7; maybe TRBD2 (6 bases). CDR1 is MDHEN, CDR2 SYDVKM, per germline. The CDR3 consists of 16 residues. The CDR3 protein is CASSPIPPEAGYEQYF. In DNA form, the CDR3 reads TGTGCTAGCAGTCCTATCCCCCCGGAGGCGGGATACGAGCAGTACTTC.

This clonotype came up a few times. The V and J genes are TRBV5-4 and TRBJ1-2; 10 nucleotides align to TRBD1. Germline CDR1 SGHNT, CDR2 YYREEE (reference sequence). V lost 7 bases and J lost 0; bases outside the gene matches: 12. This CDR3 is built from 17 residues. The CDR3 nucleotides read TGTGCCAGCTGCTCCCGGACAGGGGGGCGCACTAACTATGGCTACACCTTC. Residues: CASCSRTGGRTNYGYTF. Variable domain in full (rest from reference TRBV5-4 and TRBJ1-2): ETGVTQSPTHLIKTRGQQVTLRCSSQSGHNTVSWYQQALGQGPQFIFQYYREEENGRGNFPPRFSGLQFPNYSSELNVNALELDDSALYLCASCSRTGGRTNYGYTFGSGTRLTVV.

Of note for this clonotype: A read error is possible here, since a much larger clone lies one base away. CDR3 DNA: TGTGCCAACAGTGGCCCCGGGGCAGGGGAGCTGTTTTTT. Protein sequence: CANSGPGAGELFF. The chain joins TRBV2 to TRBJ2-2, with D perhaps being TRBD1 or TRBD2 (5 bases each). Germline lookup yields CDR1 SNHLY and CDR2 FYNNEI. The CDR3 is 13 residues long.

With regard to this clonotype: Germline and junction disagree at one end, which may indicate a read error. This rearrangement joins TRBV10-1 to TRBJ1-3; D remains unclear. This CDR3 comprises 14 residues. Germline loops: CDR1 WNHNN, CDR2 SYGVQD (reference sequence). CDR3: CASSEDFSRNTIYF. CDR3 DNA: TGCGCCAGCAGTGAGGACTTCTCTAGAAACACGATATATTTT.

Worth noting for this clonotype: A much bigger clone sits one base away, suggesting this may be a read error. The V and J genes are TRBV14 and TRBJ2-3; D possibly corresponds to TRBD2 (5 bases). The V end lost 1 base, the J end lost 7 bases, and 9 bases lay between the germline ends. This CDR3 is 13 amino acids long. Germline V gene sequence: CDR1 SGHDN, CDR2 FVKESK. CDR3: CASSQGLSYTQYF. The CDR3 coding sequence is TGTGCCAGCAGCCAAGGACTATCTTATACGCAGTATTTT.

Concerning this clonotype: The junction departs from the called germline gene at one end, perhaps through a read error. The chain carries TRBV11-3 and TRBJ2-1; 8 nucleotides match TRBD2. The germline gives CDR1 SGHNT, CDR2 YENEEA. This CDR3 region has 15 residues. The CDR3 sequence is CANSLAGPAVNEQSF. The DNA for the CDR3 is TGTGCCAACAGCCTAGCGGGCCCGGCTGTCAATGAGCAGTCCTTC.

As for this clonotype: Germline and junction disagree at one end, which may indicate a read error. The chain employs TRBV11-2 and TRBJ2-7, with D tentatively TRBD2 (5 bases). Looked up from germline, CDR1 is SGHAT and CDR2 is FQNNGV. The CDR3 length is 14 residues. CDR3: CANSTRTVPYEQYF. Written as DNA, the CDR3 is TGTGCCAACAGCACGAGGACTGTCCCCTACGAGCAGTACTTC.

This clonotype was seen only a few times. This chain uses TRBV28 with TRBJ2-4; the match to TRBD1 covers 7 bases. With 5 bases clipped from V and 9 bases from J, the junction kept 13 bases outside the gene matches. From germline, CDR1 is MDHEN and CDR2 SYDVKM. CDR3 size: 15 residues. The DNA for the CDR3 is TGTGCCAGCAGTCACCCAGGGGGTGGCCACTTCATTCAGTACTTC. This codes for CASSHPGGGHFIQYF.

Worth noting for this clonotype: A much larger clone sits a single nucleotide away, making a read error possible. The chain carries TRBV6-1 and TRBJ2-7; no clear D gene. The CDR3 has 14 residues. Germline CDR1 MNHNS, CDR2 SASEGT. Trimming pared 1 base from V and 3 bases from J, leaving 10 bases between. Written as DNA, the CDR3 is TGTGCCAGCAGTGAAGAATTCATTAGCTACGAGCAGTACTTC. As protein: CASSEEFISYEQYF.

This clonotype was seen a handful of times. The chain combines TRBV20-1 with TRBJ2-3; no firm D call. The CDR3 is made up of 14 amino acids. Germline CDR1 reads DFQATT; CDR2 reads SNEGSKA (reference sequence). The V end was cut by 3 bases, the J end by 0 bases, with 10 bases between. Here the CDR3 reads CSASGAESTDTQYF. DNA of the CDR3: TGCAGTGCTAGCGGCGCGGAGAGCACAGATACGCAGTATTTT.

This clonotype was found many times. The chain carries TRBV10-3 and TRBJ2-3; D is perhaps TRBD2 (6 bases). Germline values: CDR1 ENHRY, CDR2 SYGVKD. The CDR3 totals 14 residues. V was cut by 10 bases and J by 4 bases, with 18 bases left in between. In DNA form, the CDR3 reads TGTGCCAGCAGGGCGGGGTTTCCTCCAGATACGCAGTATTTT. Encoded protein: CASRAGFPPDTQYF.

Points on this clonotype: One junction end disagrees with the germline gene, perhaps due to a read error. The genes are TRBV29-1 and TRBJ2-5; maybe TRBD2 (6 bases). This CDR3 spans 14 amino acids. CDR1 is SQVTM and CDR2 is ANQGSEA in the germline V gene. The CDR3 DNA follows: TGCAGCGTTGAACTAGCGAGGTATCAAGAGACCCACTACTTC. Residues: CSVELARYQETHYF.

The chain is built from TRBV28 and TRBJ2-3; D possibly uses TRBD1 or TRBD2 (5 bases each). This CDR3 contains 16 residues. Germline V gene sequence: CDR1 MDHEN, CDR2 SYDVKM. Between the trimmed V and J ends, which lost 6 bases and 5 bases, there was a span of 21 bases. In nucleotides, the CDR3 is TGTGCCAGCAGACCACGGATAGGGACCCTCGGAGATACGCAGTATTTT. It encodes CASRPRIGTLGDTQYF. The whole variable domain, filled in from reference TRBV28 and TRBJ2-3, reads DVKVTQSSRYLVKRTGEKVFLECVQDMDHENMFWYRQDPGLGLRLIYFSYDVKMKEKGDIPEGYSVSREKKERFSLILESASTNQTSMYLCASRPRIGTLGDTQYFGPGTRLTVL.

V is TRBV28 and J is TRBJ2-3; D gene uncertain. Trimming took off 6 bases at V and 3 bases at J, with 10 bases between the two ends. CDR3 length equals 13 residues. CDR1 and CDR2 (germline): MDHEN, SYDVKM. The CDR3, as DNA: TGTGCCAGCAGCCCCCCACGGACAGATACGCAGTATTTT. Its protein product is CASSPPRTDTQYF.

This clonotype was picked up one time. A junction boundary mismatches the germline segment, possibly from a read error. This chain links TRBV7-8 with TRBJ1-2, with 7 bases lining up with TRBD1. Germline V lookup: CDR1 SGHVS, CDR2 FQNEAQ. The CDR3 runs to 13 residues. CDR3 region: CVSSSGTVCGYTF. The CDR3 region has the DNA TGTGTCAGCAGCTCCGGGACAGTCTGTGGCTACACCTTC. Full variable domain (rest looked up from reference TRBV7-8 and TRBJ1-2): GAGVSQSPRYKVAKRGQDVALRCDPISGHVSLFWYQQALGQGPEFLTYFQNEAQLDKSGLPSDRFFAERPEGSVSTLKIQRTQQEDSAVYLCVSSSGTVCGYTFGSGTRLTVV.

Comment on this clonotype: A much larger clone lies a single base off, so this may be a read error. The genes are TRBV5-1 and TRBJ2-3; D might be TRBD2 (6 bases). This CDR3 comprises 13 residues. Germline V gives CDR1 SGHRS, CDR2 YFSETQ. The CDR3 DNA reads TGCACCAGCAGCCAACCGGACTACAAGCGCCCGTATTTT. Protein: CTSSQPDYKRPYF.

Points on this clonotype: A single base separates this from a much larger clone, so it may be a read error. The chain is built from TRBV20-1 and TRBJ1-5; D perhaps matches TRBD1 (5 bases). CDR3 size: 16 residues. Trimming shortened V by 2 bases and J by 0 bases, and 14 bases separated the two germline ends. Germline V gene lookup returns CDR1 DFQATT and CDR2 SNEGSKA (reference sequence). CDR3 bases: TGCAGTGCTAGAAAACCCGGGGCGGGTAGCAATCAGCCCCAGCATTTT. It translates to CSARKPGAGSNQPQHF.

On this clonotype: The junction departs from germline at one end; a sequencing error may be responsible. V is TRBV28 and J is TRBJ2-3; D might be TRBD1 (6 bases). Germline loops: CDR1 MDHEN, CDR2 SYDVKM. This CDR3 has 14 residues. This CDR3 is CVSSLGTSPGVQYF. The CDR3 region has the DNA TGTGTCAGCAGTTTAGGGACAAGCCCCGGGGTGCAGTATTTT.

This clonotype was counted only a few times. A much larger clone differs from this one at a single base, so this may be a read error. The conserved final phenylalanine or tryptophan is absent from the CDR3, which likely points to a read error. CDR3 coding DNA: TGCGCCAGCAAGCTAGCGGAGGGCACCGGGGAGCTGTTTTCT. Its protein is CASKLAEGTGELFS. The V and J genes are TRBV5-1 and TRBJ2-2; 7 bases match TRBD2. Trimming cost V 6 bases and J 4 bases; bases outside gene matches: 6. The CDR3 loop spans 14 amino acids. Germline V gives CDR1 SGHRS, CDR2 YFSETQ.

Points on this clonotype: One junction end disagrees with the germline gene, perhaps due to a read error. V is TRBV11-2 and J is TRBJ1-6; D is unclear. The CDR3 runs 16 residues. Germline V gives CDR1 SGHAT, CDR2 FQNNGV. The CDR3 spells CAGSFSRHNYNSPLHF. Written as DNA, the CDR3 is TGTGCCGGCAGCTTCTCGAGACACAACTATAATTCACCTCTCCACTTT. Using reference TRBV11-2 and TRBJ1-6 for the parts outside the CDR3, the full variable domain is EAGVAQSPRYKIIEKRQSVAFWCNPISGHATLYWYQQILGQGPKLLIQFQNNGVVDDSQLPKDRFSAERLKGVDSTLKIQPAKLEDSAVYLCAGSFSRHNYNSPLHFGNGTRLTVT.

This clonotype was observed a few times. With a much larger clone just one base away, this may be a read error. The DNA is left out, because the CDR3 cannot be placed on it with certainty; the CDR3 is given as TCRdb lists it. The rearrangement uses TRBV29-1 and TRBJ2-3; the table gives TRBD1 as D, unverified against the DNA. Termini included, the CDR3 measures 13 amino acids. Germline CDR1 is SQVTM and CDR2 is ANQGSEA. The CDR3 sequence is CSVVGGGTDTKYF.